Following are 6 T cell receptor beta chains from one sample sequenced in a study of blood T cell repertoires in COVID-19 (dated by TCRdb to about 2020). Libraries came from the immunoSEQ multiplex PCR assay. In TCRdb, the immuneACCESS table is reduced to in-frame sequences with V and J assigned. These tables do not hold every clone; where another copy was compared, an unresolved V gene accounts for under half, and the others remain unexplained. The sample table lists some 120,000 clones, approximately 86% of them with a count of one. The ten largest clones take up under 5% of the sample. The sample was peripheral blood. These receptors were taken from a man in his forties with acute or convalescent COVID-19.

This clone was recorded once. V and J are TRBV9 and TRBJ2-3; TRBD2 matches 7 bases. The germline V gene has CDR1 SGDLS and CDR2 YYNGEE. Losses at the gene ends were 4 bases for V and 3 bases for J; bases not matched to a gene: 11. The CDR3 length is 16 residues. Here the CDR3 DNA reads TGTGCCAGCAGCTTAATCGGCGGGGGAGGTACAGATACGCAGTATTTT. Translation: CASSLIGGGGTDTQYF.

This clone came up once. The chain employs TRBV2 and TRBJ2-3, with D maybe TRBD1 (6 bases). Between the trimmed V and J ends, which lost 11 bases and 2 bases, there was a span of 20 bases. Germline values: CDR1 SNHLY, CDR2 FYNNEI. The CDR3 is made up of 15 amino acids. The CDR3 protein is CAGSQGRGPTDTQYF. DNA for the CDR3: TGTGCCGGGTCTCAGGGGAGAGGGCCCACAGATACGCAGTATTTT.

The chain recombines TRBV7-2 with TRBJ2-2, with TRBD2 identical over 7 bases. The CDR3 sequence is 16 residues long. Germline-derived CDR1 and CDR2 are SGHTA and FQGNSA. The J segment lost 6 bases and the V segment lost 5 bases, leaving 12 bases of the junction unmatched. CDR3: CASSGGVGWIAGELFF. The CDR3 DNA is TGTGCCAGCAGCGGGGGGGTAGGGTGGATCGCCGGGGAGCTGTTTTTT. The full variable domain, its missing parts supplied by reference TRBV7-2 and TRBJ2-2, is GAGVSQSPSNKVTEKGKDVELRCDPISGHTALYWYRQSLGQGLEFLIYFQGNSAPDKSGLPSDRFSAERTGGSVSTLTIQRTQQEDSAVYLCASSGGVGWIAGELFFGEGSRLTVL.

DNA of the CDR3: TGTGCCAGCAGTATCCCAGGGGAAAACACTGAAGCTTTCTTT. Translated, it gives CASSIPGENTEAFF. The chain combines TRBV5-4 with TRBJ1-1, with D tentatively TRBD1 (6 bases). Trimming removed 5 bases from V and 2 bases from J, with 13 bases in between. CDR1 and CDR2 (germline): SGHNT, YYREEE (reference sequence). The CDR3 spans 14 residues.

For the CDR3, the DNA is TGTGCCAGCAGCCACCGACAGGACCGAATGAACACTGAAGCTTTCTTT. Its translation: CASSHRQDRMNTEAFF. The chain carries TRBV7-9 and TRBJ1-1, with a weak D call TRBD1 (6 bases). CDR1 and CDR2 (germline): SEHNR, FQNEAQ (reference sequence). This CDR3 contains 16 residues. V was clipped by 5 bases and J by 0 bases, with 16 bases between them.

The chain couples TRBV19 to TRBJ1-5; D not resolved. The CDR3 is 13 amino acids. V lost 3 bases, J lost 6 bases, and 9 bases lay in between. Per the germline V gene, CDR1 is LNHDA and CDR2 is SQIVND (reference sequence). The CDR3 sequence is CASSIGGIQPQHF. In nucleotides, the CDR3 is TGTGCCAGTAGTATCGGAGGGATTCAGCCCCAGCATTTT.